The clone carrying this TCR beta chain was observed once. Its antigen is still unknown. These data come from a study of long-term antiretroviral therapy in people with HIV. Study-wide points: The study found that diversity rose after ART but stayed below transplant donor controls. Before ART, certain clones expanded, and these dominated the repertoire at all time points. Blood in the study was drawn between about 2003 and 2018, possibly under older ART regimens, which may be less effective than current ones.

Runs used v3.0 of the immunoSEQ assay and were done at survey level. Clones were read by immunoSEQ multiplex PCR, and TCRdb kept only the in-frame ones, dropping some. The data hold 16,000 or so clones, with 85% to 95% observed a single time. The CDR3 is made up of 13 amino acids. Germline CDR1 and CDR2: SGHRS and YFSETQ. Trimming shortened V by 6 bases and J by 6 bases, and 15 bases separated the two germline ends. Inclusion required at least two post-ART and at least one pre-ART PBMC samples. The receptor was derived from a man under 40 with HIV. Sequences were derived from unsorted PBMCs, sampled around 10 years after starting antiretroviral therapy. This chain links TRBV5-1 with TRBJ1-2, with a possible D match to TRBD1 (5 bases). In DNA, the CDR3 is TGCGCCAGCAACTCTGGGGGGGTGGATGGCTACACCTTC. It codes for CASNSGGVDGYTF.